These 19 T cell receptor beta chains were sequenced from one sample in a study of T cell responses to AZD1222 COVID-19 vaccine. Profiling relied on immunoSEQ multiplex PCR, and the TCRdb table lists in-frame clones only, not all of them. The sample consists of roughly 120,000 clones, around 90% of them appearing once. The source material was peripheral blood, sampled on day 0 of AZD1222 vaccination. All receptors derive from an adult in good health.

CDR3 residues: CATSDRGPSQPQHF. In DNA, the CDR3 is TGTGCCACCAGTGATAGGGGGCCGTCCCAACCCCAGCATTTT. J is TRBJ1-5 and V is TRBV24-1; 7 nucleotides match TRBD1. V was pared by 3 bases and J by 10 bases, with 8 bases of the junction left unmatched. There are 14 residues in the CDR3. Germline V CDR1 and CDR2: KGHDR, SFDVKD.

This rearrangement joins TRBV19 to TRBJ1-1; 9 bases agree with TRBD1. The J segment lost 4 bases and the V segment lost 4 bases, leaving 10 bases of the junction unmatched. CDR3 length: 16 residues. Per germline, CDR1 LNHDA and CDR2 SQIVND (reference sequence). CDR3 in DNA: TGTGCCAGTAGTAGCGGGACAGGGAATGCTCCCACTGAAGCTTTCTTT. Protein sequence: CASSSGTGNAPTEAFF.

The chain recombines TRBV7-3 with TRBJ2-2; D is unclear. Trimming left V 5 bases short and J 0 bases short, with 1 base between. Germline CDR1 is SGHTA and CDR2 is FQGTGA. CDR3 length equals 12 residues. For the CDR3, the DNA is TGTGCCAGCAGCCCGAACACCGGGGAGCTGTTTTTT. This codes for CASSPNTGELFF.

This sequence joins TRBV19 and TRBJ1-5; perhaps TRBD1 as D (5 bases). Germline V gives CDR1 LNHDA, CDR2 SQIVND (reference sequence). Trimming shortened V by 3 bases and J by 2 bases, and 20 bases separated the two germline ends. This CDR3 comprises 18 residues. CDR3 nucleotides: TGTGCCAGTAGTATTGGGCCAGGGAGTCGGGTTGGCAATCAGCCCCAGCATTTT. Its protein is CASSIGPGSRVGNQPQHF.

J is TRBJ1-2 and V is TRBV5-1, with D hard to call. Trimming took off 4 bases at V and 5 bases at J, with 6 bases between the two ends. This CDR3 has 11 amino acids. Germline CDR1 SGHRS, CDR2 YFSETQ. The CDR3 protein is CASSNEYGYTF. The CDR3 nucleotides are TGCGCCAGCAGCAACGAGTATGGCTACACCTTC.

This clone was counted a single time. This chain links TRBV7-9 with TRBJ1-1; D uncertain. This CDR3 has 12 amino acids. V lost 5 bases to trimming and J lost 0 bases, with 4 bases between them. Germline lookup yields CDR1 SEHNR and CDR2 FQNEAQ (reference sequence). CDR3 DNA sequence: TGTGCCAGCAGCCGGGTGAACACTGAAGCTTTCTTT. It translates to CASSRVNTEAFF.

This chain joins TRBV6-5 and TRBJ2-1; 13 nucleotides match TRBD2. V was clipped by 2 bases and J by 7 bases; unmatched bases: 2. Germline assignment: CDR1 MNHEY and CDR2 SVGAGI. This CDR3 has 15 residues. CDR3 sequence: CASSYGGLAGNEQFF. In DNA form, the CDR3 reads TGTGCCAGCAGTTACGGGGGACTAGCGGGAAATGAGCAGTTCTTC.

This chain uses TRBV29-1 with TRBJ2-7; 11 nucleotides agree with TRBD2. Germline CDR1 SQVTM, CDR2 ANQGSEA. With V trimmed by 6 bases and J by 2 bases, 3 bases remained unmatched. The CDR3 loop spans 13 amino acids. Here the CDR3 DNA reads TGCAGCGTGGAGGGACTAGCGGCCTACGAGCAGTACTTC. As protein: CSVEGLAAYEQYF.

The V call is TRBV7-8, the J call TRBJ2-3; 7 nucleotides match TRBD1. The CDR3 has 14 amino acids. Germline V gene lookup returns CDR1 SGHVS and CDR2 FQNEAQ. J was trimmed by 1 base and V by 5 bases; bases with no gene match: 3. In DNA, the CDR3 is TGTGCCAGCAGCCCGACAGGGCGCACAGATACGCAGTATTTT. Residues: CASSPTGRTDTQYF.

The V gene is TRBV5-1, the J gene TRBJ1-1, with D uncertain. CDR1 and CDR2 (germline): SGHRS, YFSETQ. Trimming removed 0 bases at V and 6 bases at J, with 15 bases between. The CDR3 spans 15 residues. The CDR3 nucleotides are TGCGCCAGCAGCTTGGCGGGCCCCCAGGTGGCTGAAGCTTTCTTT. Its translation: CASSLAGPQVAEAFF.

The chain recombines TRBV6-5 with TRBJ2-7; D perhaps matches TRBD2 (5 bases). The CDR3 has 14 amino acids. V lost 6 bases to trimming and J lost 2 bases, with 14 bases between them. Germline CDR1 MNHEY, CDR2 SVGAGI. CDR3 residues: CASSRSRGPYEQYF. The CDR3, as DNA: TGTGCCAGCAGCCGGTCACGAGGGCCCTACGAGCAGTACTTC.

This chain joins TRBV7-2 and TRBJ2-1; D may be TRBD2 (7 bases). The CDR3 spans 16 residues. V lost 5 bases and J lost 9, with 23 bases in between. Germline V gene data show CDR1 as SGHTA and CDR2 as FQGNSA. CDR3 nucleotides: TGTGCCAGCAGCCGTTGGGGGAGGGGGATAGGTGGTGAGCAGTTCTTC. It is translated as CASSRWGRGIGGEQFF.

The chain recombines TRBV13 with TRBJ2-2; D remains ambiguous. Per germline, CDR1 PRHDT and CDR2 FYEKMQ (reference sequence). The CDR3 extends over 15 amino acids. Trimming stripped 5 bases from V and 2 bases from J, with 12 bases between. For the CDR3, the DNA is TGTGCCAGCAGCCCAAGGTTTCTAAACACCGGGGAGCTGTTTTTT. This codes for CASSPRFLNTGELFF.

This clone was detected only a few times. The CDR3 nucleotides read TGTGCCTGGAGTGCAGGACAGGGAATAAGACAGCCCCAGCATTTT. As protein: CAWSAGQGIRQPQHF. This sequence joins TRBV30 and TRBJ1-5; 8 nucleotides agree with TRBD1. This CDR3 has 15 residues. The J segment lost 7 bases and the V segment lost 1 base, leaving 9 bases of the junction unmatched. The germline V gene has CDR1 GTSNPN and CDR2 SVGIG (reference sequence). The whole variable domain, remainder taken from reference TRBV30 and TRBJ1-5, is SQTIHQWPATLVQPVGSPLSLECTVEGTSNPNLYWYRQAAGRGLQLLFYSVGIGQISSEVPQNLSASRPQDRQFILSSKKLLLSDSGFYLCAWSAGQGIRQPQHFGDGTRLSIL.

This chain uses TRBV19 with TRBJ2-5; D gene ambiguous. With 1 base removed from V and 5 bases from J, the gap between germline ends came to 8 bases. CDR1 is LNHDA and CDR2 is SQIVND in the germline V gene (reference sequence). This CDR3 has 13 residues. In nucleotides, the CDR3 is TGTGCCAGTAGTATAGTTTTAGGGGAGACCCAGTACTTC. As protein: CASSIVLGETQYF.

The CDR3 region is CASSLAGAGREFF. The CDR3 DNA is TGTGCCAGCAGCTTAGCGGGTGCAGGACGGGAATTCTTC. This chain uses TRBV7-9 with TRBJ2-1; D possibly corresponds to TRBD2 (5 bases). There are 13 residues in the CDR3. The V gene lost 0 bases and the J gene lost 16 bases, with 16 bases spanning the gap. The germline gives CDR1 SEHNR, CDR2 FQNEAQ (reference sequence).

The chain employs TRBV11-2 and TRBJ1-1, with D perhaps TRBD1 (5 bases). CDR1 and CDR2 (germline): SGHAT, FQNNGV. Trimming removed 6 bases from V and 3 bases from J, with 11 bases in between. The CDR3 length is 13 residues. In DNA form, the CDR3 reads TGTGCCAGCAGTTACCGCAGGGACACTGAAGCTTTCTTT. Protein: CASSYRRDTEAFF.

CDR3: CASKDDRQAEKAFF. For the CDR3, the DNA is TGTGCTAGTAAGGATGACCGACAGGCGGAGAAAGCTTTCTTT. The chain recombines TRBV12-5 with TRBJ1-1, with TRBD1 as a possible D gene (6 bases). This CDR3 has 14 amino acids. Trimming left V 8 bases short and J 9 bases short, with 22 bases between. CDR1 and CDR2 from the germline V gene are LGHNT and FRNRAP.

This clone has only one observation. The chain joins TRBV15 to TRBJ1-6; D is perhaps TRBD1 (5 bases). Trimming cost V 3 bases and J 7 bases, with 16 bases left between them. The CDR3 contains 16 residues. The germline gives CDR1 LNHNV, CDR2 YYDKDF (reference sequence). Written as DNA, the CDR3 is TGTGCCACCAGCAGGGCATCCGGGACGGGGAATTCACCCCTCCACTTT. Protein sequence: CATSRASGTGNSPLHF.